The next 29 T cell receptor beta chains were all read from a single sample in a study of T cell repertoires in cytomegalovirus infection. One entry per CDR3 protein results from TCRdb running MiXCR on the reads. The profile shows some 180,000 distinct CDR3 sequences, approximately 19% of them singletons. Sequencing input: PBMCs. These TCRs come from a human donor in good health (CMV status not recorded). Some clones in this sample may be carry-over from other donors' samples.

The chain couples TRBV28 to TRBJ1-2; no reliable D call. Germline lookup yields CDR1 MDHEN and CDR2 SYDVKM. The CDR3 extends over 12 amino acids. Trimming shortened V by 5 bases and J by 3 bases, and 7 bases separated the two germline ends. This chain's CDR3 is CASSGRDYGYTF. In DNA, the CDR3 is TGTGCCAGCAGTGGCCGGGACTATGGCTACACCTTC.

The chain employs TRBV30 and TRBJ1-1; D gene uncertain. CDR1 is GTSNPN, CDR2 SVGIG, per germline (reference sequence). The CDR3 runs to 13 residues. V lost 3 bases and J 2 bases, leaving 10 bases between the germline ends. DNA for the CDR3: TGTGCCTGGAGCCTCCCCGGAAACACTGAAGCTTTCTTT. Protein sequence: CAWSLPGNTEAFF. Using reference TRBV30 and TRBJ1-1 for the parts outside the CDR3, the full variable domain is SQTIHQWPATLVQPVGSPLSLECTVEGTSNPNLYWYRQAAGRGLQLLFYSVGIGQISSEVPQNLSASRPQDRQFILSSKKLLLSDSGFYLCAWSLPGNTEAFFGQGTRLTVV.

Only a few counts were recorded for this clonotype. This chain links TRBV7-6 with TRBJ1-4; 7 positions agree with TRBD1. This CDR3 contains 14 residues. V was pared by 5 bases and J by 5 bases, with 5 bases of the junction left unmatched. From germline, CDR1 is SGHVS and CDR2 FNYEAQ. CDR3: CASSPRDSNEKLFF. The DNA for the CDR3 is TGTGCCAGCAGCCCCCGGGACAGCAATGAAAAACTGTTTTTT. The entire variable domain, with the rest obtained from reference TRBV7-6 and TRBJ1-4, is as follows: GAGVSQSPRYKVTKRGQDVALRCDPISGHVSLYWYRQALGQGPEFLTYFNYEAQQDKSGLPNDRFSAERPEGSISTLTIQRTEQRDSAMYRCASSPRDSNEKLFFGSGTQLSVL.

The chain joins TRBV2 to TRBJ2-7, with a weak D call TRBD1 (5 bases). Trimming took 4 bases from V and 5 from J, leaving 12 bases between them. This CDR3 has 13 amino acids. From germline, CDR1 is SNHLY and CDR2 FYNNEI. The CDR3 sequence: CASSVRQGNEQYF. In nucleotides, the CDR3 is TGTGCCAGCAGTGTCCGGCAGGGAAACGAGCAGTACTTC.

This clonotype has more than one count but fewer than ten. This chain connects TRBV28 to TRBJ1-6; 9 bases fit TRBD1. The CDR3 is 16 residues long. Trimming at V came to 4 bases and at J to 15 bases, leaving 16 bases not matched to a gene. Germline V gene lookup returns CDR1 MDHEN and CDR2 SYDVKM. For the CDR3, the DNA is TGTGCCAGCAGTTCACCGGGGACCGGGACAGGGAGACACCTCCACTTT. It specifies CASSSPGTGTGRHLHF. The full variable domain, its missing parts supplied by reference TRBV28 and TRBJ1-6, is DVKVTQSSRYLVKRTGEKVFLECVQDMDHENMFWYRQDPGLGLRLIYFSYDVKMKEKGDIPEGYSVSREKKERFSLILESASTNQTSMYLCASSSPGTGTGRHLHFGNGTRLTVT.

The chain links TRBV3-1 to TRBJ1-1; no definite D call. V lost 2 bases, J lost 5 bases, and 9 bases lay in between. Germline values: CDR1 LGHDT, CDR2 YNNKEL (reference sequence). This CDR3 region has 13 residues. CDR3 sequence: CASSQIGRTEAFF. The CDR3 DNA reads TGTGCCAGCAGCCAAATAGGGAGGACTGAAGCTTTCTTT.

The chain has TRBV7-3 and TRBJ1-6; 8 positions match TRBD1. The length of the CDR3 is 18 residues. CDR1 and CDR2 from the germline V gene are SGHTA and FQGTGA. The junction had 14 bases not matched to a gene; V was cut back by 5 bases and J by 5 bases. The CDR3 region has the DNA TGTGCCAGCAGCCAAGGGCCAGGGGGCCGACAAGATAATTCACCCCTCCACTTT. Protein sequence: CASSQGPGGRQDNSPLHF.

In regard to this clonotype: One junction end does not reproduce the germline sequence, and a read error may be involved. DNA for the CDR3: TGTGCCAGCATCTTGATGGGGGGTGTCACTGAAGCTTTCTTT. Translating it yields CASILMGGVTEAFF. J is TRBJ1-1 and V is TRBV5-6, with D maybe TRBD1 (5 bases). Germline V gene data show CDR1 as SGHDT and CDR2 as YYEEEE. The CDR3 length is 14 residues.

The rearrangement links TRBV24-1 to TRBJ2-3, with D unresolved. The CDR3 sequence is 14 residues long. CDR1 and CDR2 (germline): KGHDR, SFDVKD. The ends were cut back, 4 bases at V and 8 bases at J, with 15 bases in the middle. CDR3 amino acids: CATSDPMEILTQYF. For the CDR3, the DNA is TGTGCCACCAGTGACCCGATGGAGATACTTACGCAGTATTTT.

The table lists this clonotype with a count of one. The chain uses TRBV5-1 and TRBJ1-1; D gene unclear. This CDR3 contains 16 residues. The ends were cut back, 4 bases at V and 0 bases at J, with 16 bases in the middle. CDR1 and CDR2 (germline): SGHRS, YFSETQ. The CDR3 nucleotides are TGCGCCAGCAGCCCCGGGGAATGGCCCCTGAACACTGAAGCTTTCTTT. Translation: CASSPGEWPLNTEAFF.

This clonotype was counted between two and nine times. The chain links TRBV6-1 to TRBJ2-5, with 8 bases matching TRBD2. With V trimmed by 5 bases and J by 2 bases, 7 bases remained unmatched. Germline CDR1 and CDR2: MNHNS and SASEGT. The CDR3 contains 15 residues. The CDR3: CASSLVAGTQETQYF. The DNA of the CDR3 is TGTGCCAGCAGTCTCGTAGCGGGGACTCAAGAGACCCAGTACTTC.

The chain uses TRBV2 and TRBJ2-7, with 8 nucleotides matching TRBD1. There are 14 residues in the CDR3. The junction had 6 bases not matched to a gene; V was cut back by 3 bases and J by 5 bases. Germline CDR1 SNHLY, CDR2 FYNNEI. CDR3 sequence (DNA): TGTGCCAGCAGTGATTGGACAGGGTCTAACGAGCAGTACTTC. Translating it yields CASSDWTGSNEQYF.

The chain combines TRBV12-3 or TRBV12-4 with TRBJ1-6; D ambiguous. The CDR3 is 13 amino acids. Trimming shortened V by 5 bases and J by 6 bases, and 8 bases separated the two germline ends. The DNA for the CDR3 is TGTGCCAGCAGTCGGATTTTTAATTCACCCCTCCACTTT. It is translated as CASSRIFNSPLHF.

This clonotype was recorded a few times. The J gene is TRBJ2-3, the V gene TRBV5-5; TRBD2 agrees at 10 bases. V lost 3 bases to trimming and J lost 2 bases; unmatched junction nucleotides: 6. This CDR3 contains 16 residues. Germline CDR1 is SGHKS and CDR2 is YYEKEE (reference sequence). The CDR3 region has the DNA TGTGCCAGCAGCTCGAGAGCGGGGGGGTACACAGATACGCAGTATTTT. This encodes CASSSRAGGYTDTQYF.

This clonotype has just a few counts. The CDR3 spells CASRRTSGRAGELFF. The CDR3 nucleotides are TGTGCCAGCAGACGAACTAGCGGGAGGGCCGGGGAGCTGTTTTTT. This rearrangement joins TRBV6-1 to TRBJ2-2; 13 bases agree with TRBD2. The germline gives CDR1 MNHNS, CDR2 SASEGT. Losses at the gene ends were 6 bases for V and 6 bases for J; bases not matched to a gene: 4. CDR3 length: 15 residues.

This clonotype appeared a few times. The chain combines TRBV28 with TRBJ1-2, with a possible D match to TRBD1 (5 bases). Germline loops: CDR1 MDHEN, CDR2 SYDVKM. The CDR3 extends over 14 amino acids. Trimming cost V 5 bases and J 8 bases, with 18 bases left between them. The CDR3 here is CASSGATAQGGYTF. The CDR3 region has the DNA TGTGCCAGCAGTGGGGCGACAGCCCAGGGCGGCTACACCTTC.

The chain combines TRBV5-6 with TRBJ2-5; the D gene is possibly TRBD1 (6 bases). Looked up from germline, CDR1 is SGHDT and CDR2 is YYEEEE. CDR3 length equals 13 residues. V dropped 1 base and J dropped 5 bases, with 9 bases sitting between them. The CDR3 spells CASSLRGSETQYF. The CDR3 DNA reads TGTGCCAGCAGCTTGAGGGGGAGTGAGACCCAGTACTTC.

This clonotype showed up many times. J is TRBJ2-7 and V is TRBV6-1, with TRBD1 matching 8 bases. The germline V gene has CDR1 MNHNS and CDR2 SASEGT. The ends lost 6 bases at V and 3 bases at J; junction bases unmatched: 7. CDR3 size: 14 residues. CDR3 loop: CASRATGADYEQYF. The DNA for the CDR3 is TGTGCCAGCAGGGCGACAGGGGCAGACTACGAGCAGTACTTC.

The CDR3 sequence is CASSQGTGGPYNEQFF. CDR3 in DNA: TGTGCCAGCAGCCAAGGTACGGGAGGGCCTTACAATGAGCAGTTCTTC. The chain has TRBV14 and TRBJ2-1; TRBD2 agrees at 8 bases. CDR1 is SGHDN, CDR2 FVKESK, per germline. V gave up 1 base and J gave up 4 bases; unmatched junction bases: 6. CDR3 length: 16 amino acids.

The chain combines TRBV4-1 with TRBJ1-2; D possibly corresponds to TRBD1 (5 bases). Deletions cut 2 bases from V and 8 bases from J, with 12 bases between. The germline V gene has CDR1 MGHRA and CDR2 YSYEKL. The CDR3 contains 13 residues. CDR3 bases: TGCGCCAGCAGCCAATCAAGGGGTGTCGGCTACACCTTC. Encoded protein: CASSQSRGVGYTF.

This clonotype was counted a few times. The chain employs TRBV28 and TRBJ2-1, with D possibly TRBD1 on 6 matching bases. The CDR3 is made up of 14 amino acids. V was clipped by 4 bases and J by 5 bases, with 12 bases between them. Germline V gene lookup returns CDR1 MDHEN and CDR2 SYDVKM. The CDR3 is CASSWVQGDNEQFF. CDR3 bases: TGTGCCAGCAGTTGGGTACAGGGTGACAATGAGCAGTTCTTC.

The chain has TRBV5-1 and TRBJ2-7; D gene unclear. V lost 0 bases and J lost 2, with 9 bases in between. Germline loops: CDR1 SGHRS, CDR2 YFSETQ. This CDR3 is 14 amino acids long. CDR3 in amino acids: CASSLGTGPYEQYF. CDR3 nucleotides: TGCGCCAGCAGCTTGGGGACCGGCCCCTACGAGCAGTACTTC.

In its sample, this clonotype was seen many times. This rearrangement joins TRBV7-2 to TRBJ2-7, with 8 bases matching TRBD1. There are 14 residues in the CDR3. The germline V gene encodes CDR1 SGHTA and CDR2 FQGNSA. V dropped 4 bases and J dropped 3; count of bases not matched to a gene: 5. CDR3 nucleotides: TGTGCCAGCAGCTCCGGGACAGGTTACTACGAGCAGTACTTC. This codes for CASSSGTGYYEQYF.

Only a few counts were recorded for this clonotype. The CDR3: CASNPPGLAGVNEQFF. The CDR3 DNA reads as TGTGCCAGCAACCCCCCGGGACTAGCGGGAGTTAATGAGCAGTTCTTC. The chain has TRBV6-2 or TRBV6-3 and TRBJ2-1; TRBD2 matches 14 bases. V lost 7 bases and J lost 7; bases outside the gene matches: 9. The CDR3 has 16 residues. Germline assignment: CDR1 MNHEY and CDR2 SVGEGT.

The chain has TRBV12-3 or TRBV12-4 and TRBJ2-7; D uncertain. V lost 6 bases and J lost 0, with 15 bases in between. The CDR3 covers 15 residues. CDR3 sequence: CASSPGGSSSYEQYF. The CDR3 DNA sequence: TGTGCCAGCAGCCCCGGCGGCAGTTCCTCCTACGAGCAGTACTTC.

This clonotype was seen only a few times. The rearrangement uses TRBV19 and TRBJ2-4, with TRBD1 as a possible D gene (5 bases). From germline, CDR1 is LNHDA and CDR2 SQIVND (reference sequence). V was shortened by 3 bases and J by 0 bases, with 15 bases between the two germline ends. The CDR3 totals 17 residues. CDR3 DNA: TGTGCCAGTAGTATCCAACAGGAGCTACGAGCCAAAAACATTCAGTACTTC. The encoded protein is CASSIQQELRAKNIQYF. Full variable domain (missing parts from reference TRBV19 and TRBJ2-4): DGGITQSPKYLFRKEGQNVTLSCEQNLNHDAMYWYRQDPGQGLRLIYYSQIVNDFQKGDIAEGYSVSREKKESFPLTVTSAQKNPTAFYLCASSIQQELRAKNIQYFGAGTRLSVL.

This clonotype turned up a few times. The V and J genes are TRBV5-1 and TRBJ2-7; 7 positions agree with TRBD1. This CDR3 comprises 16 residues. Trimming took 4 bases from V and 2 from J; bases not matched to a gene: 12. Germline V gene sequence: CDR1 SGHRS, CDR2 YFSETQ. This CDR3 is CASSPYPGTATYEQYF. CDR3 nucleotide sequence: TGCGCCAGCAGCCCCTATCCCGGGACAGCAACCTACGAGCAGTACTTC.

The rearrangement links TRBV5-5 to TRBJ2-1, with no clear D. The CDR3 contains 13 residues. Germline V gives CDR1 SGHKS, CDR2 YYEKEE (reference sequence). Trimming took 4 bases from V and 3 from J, leaving 8 bases between them. CDR3 in DNA: TGTGCCAGCAGCCTCACTGGCTACAATGAGCAGTTCTTC. Encoded protein: CASSLTGYNEQFF.

This clonotype occurred a few times. J is TRBJ2-1 and V is TRBV28; D might be TRBD1 or TRBD2, each matching 5 bases. CDR3 length equals 16 residues. With 1 base removed from V and 5 bases from J, the gap between germline ends came to 15 bases. The germline gives CDR1 MDHEN, CDR2 SYDVKM. Here the CDR3 reads CASSLSPGPVDNEQFF. In DNA, the CDR3 is TGTGCCAGCAGTTTATCCCCGGGACCGGTAGACAATGAGCAGTTCTTC. Supplemented by reference TRBV28 and TRBJ2-1, the full variable domain reads DVKVTQSSRYLVKRTGEKVFLECVQDMDHENMFWYRQDPGLGLRLIYFSYDVKMKEKGDIPEGYSVSREKKERFSLILESASTNQTSMYLCASSLSPGPVDNEQFFGPGTRLTVL.